The 27 T cell receptor beta chains presented below share a single source sample, sequenced in a study of blood T cell repertoires in COVID-19. TCRdb keeps only in-frame clones here, not all; method: immunoSEQ multiplex PCR. The table includes some 260,000 clones, 70% to 90% detected once. The sequencing input was peripheral blood. The source of these receptors is a man older than 75 with acute or convalescent COVID-19.

In its sample, this clone was seen a few times. V is TRBV5-6 and J is TRBJ2-7, with D possibly TRBD1 on 5 matching bases. Germline V gene data show CDR1 as SGHDT and CDR2 as YYEEEE. The germline V and J ends were trimmed by 2 bases and 2 bases, with 11 bases remaining between them. The CDR3 runs to 14 residues. CDR3 nucleotides: TGTGCCAGCAGCTTCGCAACAGGCCCCTACGAGCAGTACTTC. This gives the protein CASSFATGPYEQYF.

This chain links TRBV7-9 with TRBJ2-2; 9 bases match TRBD2. Germline CDR1 reads SEHNR; CDR2 reads FQNEAQ (reference sequence). V lost 2 bases and J lost 0; bases outside the gene matches: 10. CDR3 length: 19 amino acids. The CDR3 bases are TGTGCCAGCAGCTTATTTTATCCGCGGGGGGGACCGAACACCGGGGAGCTGTTTTTT. It is translated as CASSLFYPRGGPNTGELFF. Supplemented by reference TRBV7-9 and TRBJ2-2, the full variable domain reads DTGVSQNPRHKITKRGQNVTFRCDPISEHNRLYWYRQTLGQGPEFLTYFQNEAQLEKSRLLSDRFSAERPKGSFSTLEIQRTEQGDSAMYLCASSLFYPRGGPNTGELFFGEGSRLTVL.

This chain connects TRBV7-8 to TRBJ2-7; D unresolved. Trimming removed 0 bases from V and 5 bases from J, with 11 bases in between. Per germline, CDR1 SGHVS and CDR2 FQNEAQ. CDR3 length: 14 amino acids. The CDR3 nucleotides read TGTGCCAGCAGCTTAGCAAACCGGGTCCACGAGCAGTACTTC. Encoded protein: CASSLANRVHEQYF.

V gene TRBV4-2 combines with J gene TRBJ2-7, with 9 positions matching TRBD1. Unmatched junction bases numbered 8, after V lost 4 bases and J lost 1 base. Germline values: CDR1 LGHNA, CDR2 YNFKEQ. CDR3 length equals 16 residues. Here the CDR3 reads CASSPRRDRVSYEQYF. In nucleotides, the CDR3 is TGTGCCAGCAGCCCTCGCCGGGACAGGGTATCCTACGAGCAGTACTTC.

The rearrangement uses TRBV19 and TRBJ2-5, with 9 nucleotides matching TRBD2. Germline CDR1 reads LNHDA; CDR2 reads SQIVND (reference sequence). With 1 base clipped from V and 5 bases from J, the junction kept 2 bases outside the gene matches. The CDR3 is made up of 14 amino acids. The CDR3 sequence: CASSIVSGSETQYF. CDR3 bases: TGTGCCAGTAGTATAGTTAGCGGGAGTGAGACCCAGTACTTC.

This chain links TRBV18 with TRBJ2-5; D may be TRBD2 (5 bases). CDR3 length equals 15 residues. V was pared by 8 bases and J by 3 bases, with 19 bases between. From germline, CDR1 is KGHSH and CDR2 LQKENI. The DNA of the CDR3 is TGTGCCAGCACCGAGCGGATTGTCGTTGAAGAGACCCAGTACTTC. Translating it yields CASTERIVVEETQYF.

The V gene is TRBV11-2, the J gene TRBJ2-1; TRBD2 matches at 9 bases. V trimming: 6 bases; J trimming: 0 bases; junction bases outside the gene matches: 9. Germline V gives CDR1 SGHAT, CDR2 FQNNGV. The CDR3 totals 17 residues. Written as DNA, the CDR3 is TGTGCCAGCAGGGGGGGGCCTAGCGGGGTCTCCTACAATGAGCAGTTCTTC. Protein sequence: CASRGGPSGVSYNEQFF.

This sequence joins TRBV5-4 and TRBJ2-7, with D perhaps TRBD2 (6 bases). Germline V gives CDR1 SGHNT, CDR2 YYREEE (reference sequence). V lost 4 bases and J lost 3, with 11 bases in between. The CDR3 is 13 residues long. The CDR3 region has the DNA TGTGCCAGCAGCGAGGGTAGCGGCTACGAGCAGTACTTC. Its protein product is CASSEGSGYEQYF. Full variable domain (missing parts from reference TRBV5-4 and TRBJ2-7): ETGVTQSPTHLIKTRGQQVTLRCSSQSGHNTVSWYQQALGQGPQFIFQYYREEENGRGNFPPRFSGLQFPNYSSELNVNALELDDSALYLCASSEGSGYEQYFGPGTRLTVT.

The chain links TRBV3-1 (or the pseudogene TRBV3-2) to TRBJ2-7; 8 bases line up with TRBD1. The CDR3 is 13 residues long. The V gene end was trimmed by 3 bases and the J gene end by 5 bases; junction bases not matched to a gene: 3. Germline values: CDR1 LGHDT, CDR2 YNNKEL (reference sequence). CDR3 protein: CASSQDRVHEQYF. As DNA, the CDR3 is TGTGCCAGCAGCCAGGACAGGGTCCACGAGCAGTACTTC.

The chain uses TRBV5-5 and TRBJ1-1, with TRBD1 matching 8 bases. Germline trimming cut 4 bases from V and 5 bases from J; bases unmatched to any gene: 1. Germline-derived CDR1 and CDR2 are SGHKS and YYEKEE (reference sequence). The CDR3 loop spans 12 amino acids. This chain's CDR3 is CASSRTGTEAFF. The CDR3 DNA follows: TGTGCCAGCAGCAGGACAGGGACTGAAGCTTTCTTT.

This clone has a handful of counts. V and J are TRBV7-2 and TRBJ2-2, with a weak D call TRBD1 (6 bases). The CDR3 consists of 15 residues. Germline values: CDR1 SGHTA, CDR2 FQGNSA. The V end was cut by 1 base, the J end by 6 bases, with 12 bases between. The CDR3 protein is CASSLGTVSPGELFF. As DNA, the CDR3 is TGTGCCAGCAGCTTAGGGACAGTTTCCCCCGGGGAGCTGTTTTTT.

This chain connects TRBV12-3 or TRBV12-4 to TRBJ1-1; D is unresolved. Deletions cut 3 bases from V and 2 bases from J, with 7 bases between. The CDR3 totals 13 residues. The CDR3 here is CASSFRPNTEAFF. Written as DNA, the CDR3 is TGTGCCAGCAGTTTCAGGCCTAACACTGAAGCTTTCTTT.

CDR3 in amino acids: CASSPRGGRTKNIQYF. Written as DNA, the CDR3 is TGTGCCAGCAGCCCACGAGGGGGACGGACCAAAAACATTCAGTACTTC. This chain joins TRBV7-9 and TRBJ2-4; D possibly corresponds to TRBD1 (6 bases). Germline values: CDR1 SEHNR, CDR2 FQNEAQ (reference sequence). Trimming stripped 5 bases from V and 2 bases from J, with 16 bases between. This CDR3 comprises 16 residues. The whole variable domain, filled in from reference TRBV7-9 and TRBJ2-4, reads DTGVSQNPRHKITKRGQNVTFRCDPISEHNRLYWYRQTLGQGPEFLTYFQNEAQLEKSRLLSDRFSAERPKGSFSTLEIQRTEQGDSAMYLCASSPRGGRTKNIQYFGAGTRLSVL.

This clone was seen only a few times. The chain carries TRBV7-2 and TRBJ1-6; possible D gene TRBD1, 6 bases. This CDR3 is built from 11 residues. Deletions cut 5 bases from V and 14 bases from J, with 10 bases between. CDR1 and CDR2 (germline): SGHTA, FQGNSA. Here the CDR3 reads CASSVNRALHF. Here the CDR3 DNA reads TGTGCCAGCAGCGTTAACAGGGCCCTCCACTTT. The full variable domain, its missing parts supplied by reference TRBV7-2 and TRBJ1-6, is GAGVSQSPSNKVTEKGKDVELRCDPISGHTALYWYRQSLGQGLEFLIYFQGNSAPDKSGLPSDRFSAERTGGSVSTLTIQRTQQEDSAVYLCASSVNRALHFGNGTRLTVT.

This chain links TRBV18 with TRBJ2-7; 10 nucleotides match TRBD2. The trim removed 3 bases at V and 6 bases at J, leaving 5 bases unmatched. The CDR3 spans 14 residues. CDR1 and CDR2 (germline): KGHSH, LQKENI. The CDR3 region is CASSPLAGAGEQYF. The DNA for the CDR3 is TGTGCCAGCTCACCTCTAGCGGGAGCAGGCGAGCAGTACTTC.

The chain employs TRBV6-2 or TRBV6-3 and TRBJ1-6, with TRBD1 matching over 11 bases. V was clipped by 4 bases and J by 10 bases; unmatched bases: 9. Germline V gene data show CDR1 as MNHEY and CDR2 as SVGEGT. There are 16 residues in the CDR3. CDR3 in amino acids: CASSWGQGGTLSPLHF. As DNA, the CDR3 is TGTGCCAGCAGTTGGGGACAGGGGGGGACGTTATCACCCCTCCACTTT.

The chain couples TRBV3-1 (or the pseudogene TRBV3-2) to TRBJ2-1; 7 positions agree with TRBD1. This CDR3 has 15 amino acids. The J segment lost 4 bases and the V segment lost 6 bases, leaving 9 bases of the junction unmatched. Germline V gene data show CDR1 as LGHDT and CDR2 as YNNKEL (reference sequence). The CDR3, as DNA: TGTGCCAGCAGATCCGGGACAGAGGGGTACAATGAGCAGTTCTTC. This encodes CASRSGTEGYNEQFF.

The chain is built from TRBV9 and TRBJ2-1; a weak D match, TRBD2 (6 bases). There are 13 residues in the CDR3. Germline lookup yields CDR1 SGDLS and CDR2 YYNGEE. V lost 4 bases and J 6 bases, leaving 11 bases between the germline ends. CDR3 sequence (DNA): TGTGCCAGCAGCCCAGGGACTTTCAATGAGCAGTTCTTC. It encodes CASSPGTFNEQFF.

V is TRBV12-5 and J is TRBJ1-5; a possible D gene is TRBD1 (6 bases). The CDR3 consists of 15 residues. Germline V gene sequence: CDR1 LGHNT, CDR2 FRNRAP. The ends were cut back, 1 base at V and 7 bases at J, with 14 bases in the middle. The CDR3 bases are TGTGCTAGTGGTTTGGGCACCTCGACAGGACAGCCCCAGCATTTT. It is translated as CASGLGTSTGQPQHF.

The chain carries TRBV6-5 and TRBJ2-7; 10 bases are shared with TRBD2. This CDR3 has 14 residues. Looked up from germline, CDR1 is MNHEY and CDR2 is SVGAGI. Trimming cost V 7 bases and J 5 bases; bases outside gene matches: 8. The CDR3 DNA reads as TGTGCCAGCAAAGCCAGCGGGGGGGCACACGAGCAGTACTTC. Translated, it gives CASKASGGAHEQYF.

V usage is TRBV2 and J usage is TRBJ2-7; TRBD1 agrees at 9 bases. Germline V gene sequence: CDR1 SNHLY, CDR2 FYNNEI. V was pared by 8 bases and J by 2 bases, with 4 bases of the junction left unmatched. There are 13 residues in the CDR3. The CDR3: CASGDRGTYEQYF. The CDR3 nucleotides are TGTGCCAGCGGAGACAGGGGGACCTACGAGCAGTACTTC. The entire variable domain, with the rest obtained from reference TRBV2 and TRBJ2-7, is as follows: EPEVTQTPSHQVTQMGQEVILRCVPISNHLYFYWYRQILGQKVEFLVSFYNNEISEKSEIFDDQFSVERPDGSNFTLKIRSTKLEDSAMYFCASGDRGTYEQYFGPGTRLTVT.

This chain joins TRBV6-5 and TRBJ2-5, with 7 positions matching TRBD1. The length of the CDR3 is 15 residues. Germline trimming cut 1 base from V and 3 bases from J; bases unmatched to any gene: 5. Germline V lookup: CDR1 MNHEY, CDR2 SVGAGI. The CDR3 protein is CASSYFRGRKETQYF. The CDR3 DNA follows: TGTGCCAGCAGTTACTTCAGGGGGAGAAAAGAGACCCAGTACTTC.

This sequence joins TRBV9 and TRBJ1-1; D is possibly TRBD1 (6 bases). This CDR3 region has 14 residues. Germline V lookup: CDR1 SGDLS, CDR2 YYNGEE. The V end was cut by 3 bases, the J end by 5 bases, with 14 bases between. CDR3 bases: TGTGCCAGCAGCGCCCAAGGGGGTAGAACTGAAGCTTTCTTT. Amino acid sequence: CASSAQGGRTEAFF.

V is TRBV3-1 (or the pseudogene TRBV3-2) and J is TRBJ2-7, with D possibly being TRBD1 (5 bases). Germline assignment: CDR1 LGHDT and CDR2 YNNKEL (reference sequence). Trimming took 4 bases from V and 3 from J, leaving 13 bases between them. This CDR3 contains 14 residues. CDR3 sequence (DNA): TGTGCCAGCAGCCCCTCCGGAGACAGCTACGAGCAGTACTTC. Translating gives CASSPSGDSYEQYF.

This clone has only one observation. The chain uses TRBV5-4 and TRBJ2-5; possible D gene TRBD2, 5 bases. Trimming took 0 bases from V and 5 from J, leaving 11 bases between them. This CDR3 comprises 14 residues. Germline-derived CDR1 and CDR2 are SGHNT and YYREEE (reference sequence). CDR3 loop: CASSLASGGETQYF. The CDR3 nucleotides read TGTGCCAGCAGCTTGGCATCTGGCGGGGAGACCCAGTACTTC.

Only a few counts were recorded for this clone. J is TRBJ2-1 and V is TRBV21-1; TRBD2 reflects the table's D call only, with no check against the DNA. TRBV21-1 corresponds to a pseudogene. The CDR3 is 18 residues long. CDR3 protein: CASSKALTSGTTVGEQFF. In DNA, the CDR3 is TGTGCCAGCAGCAAAGCGCTTACTAGCGGGACCACGGTGGGTGAGCAGTTCTTC.

A note on this clone: Other DNA sequences in the same sample also yield this CDR3. The CDR3 region is CASSILGGNTEAFF. CDR3 in DNA: TGTGCCAGTAGTATTTTGGGGGGGAACACTGAAGCTTTCTTT. V is TRBV19 and J is TRBJ1-1; perhaps TRBD1 as D (5 bases). In germline, CDR1 is LNHDA, CDR2 SQIVND (reference sequence). V lost 3 bases, J lost 1 base, and 9 bases lay in between. The CDR3 is 14 amino acids.